These 20 T cell receptor beta chains were all obtained from the same sample, sequenced in a study of cytomegalovirus exposure and HLA in healthy donors (TCRdb year 2017). Library preparation used the immunoSEQ multiplex PCR assay. A mixture of 60 forward primers for TCR Vbeta segments and 13 reverse primers for TCR Jbeta segments was used in the multiplex PCR. TCRdb holds this immuneACCESS table with in-frame rearrangements only. Some clones are missing; in checked studies, unresolved V genes explain under half, and the rest has no known cause. A total of around 200,000 clones appear in this sample, around 78% of them only once. The top ten clones comprise under 2% of the sample. The sample taken for sequencing was PBMCs. The receptors originated from a young man in good health and CMV-seronegative.

The CDR3 reads CASSFGEATTDTQYF. The CDR3, as DNA: TGCGCCAGCAGCTTCGGGGAGGCCACAACAGATACGCAGTATTTT. The rearrangement joins TRBV5-1 to TRBJ2-3; the D gene is possibly TRBD2 (6 bases). There are 15 residues in the CDR3. Germline V CDR1 and CDR2: SGHRS, YFSETQ. Trimming cost V 2 bases and J 3 bases, with 13 bases left between them.

In this sample, this clone turned up once. V and J are TRBV11-1 and TRBJ2-6; D is possibly TRBD1 (5 bases). Trimming took off 5 bases at V and 0 bases at J, with 8 bases between the two ends. CDR1 SGHAT and CDR2 FQDESV come from the germline V gene (reference sequence). The length of the CDR3 is 15 residues. CDR3 loop: CASSQTDSGANVLTF. CDR3 bases: TGTGCCAGCAGCCAGACAGACTCTGGGGCCAACGTCCTGACTTTC.

This clone was seen a single time. V and J are TRBV7-9 and TRBJ2-1; D perhaps matches TRBD1 (6 bases). Trimming stripped 7 bases from V and 12 bases from J, with 16 bases between. The CDR3 runs to 12 residues. Germline V gene sequence: CDR1 SEHNR, CDR2 FQNEAQ (reference sequence). The CDR3 DNA is TGTGCCAGCACCCAGGGACAACCTGGGCAGTTCTTC. Translation: CASTQGQPGQFF. The complete variable domain, with remaining parts taken from reference TRBV7-9 and TRBJ2-1, reads DTGVSQNPRHKITKRGQNVTFRCDPISEHNRLYWYRQTLGQGPEFLTYFQNEAQLEKSRLLSDRFSAERPKGSFSTLEIQRTEQGDSAMYLCASTQGQPGQFFGPGTRLTVL.

The genes are TRBV5-1 and TRBJ2-5; 9 bases align to TRBD2. TRBJ2-7 matches the DNA end more closely, so the J call is doubtful. The CDR3 sequence is 16 residues long. From germline, CDR1 is SGHRS and CDR2 YFSETQ. The CDR3 sequence is CASSLFGGRASYEQYF. The CDR3 DNA reads TGCGCCAGCAGCTTGTTTGGCGGGAGGGCCTCCTACGAGCAGTACTTC.

As for this clone: The sample contains more than one DNA sequence encoding this CDR3. This sequence joins TRBV29-1 and TRBJ2-7; D ambiguous. The CDR3 extends over 13 amino acids. Germline-derived CDR1 and CDR2 are SQVTM and ANQGSEA. The V gene lost 7 bases and the J gene lost 3 bases, with 16 bases spanning the gap. As DNA, the CDR3 is TGCAGCGCTTCCGGTGACATTCTCTACGAGCAGTACTTC. As protein: CSASGDILYEQYF.

The chain uses TRBV18 and TRBJ2-7; 7 bases are a match to TRBD1. The CDR3 runs to 16 residues. Germline lookup yields CDR1 KGHSH and CDR2 LQKENI. Losses at the gene ends were 3 bases for V and 3 bases for J; bases not matched to a gene: 11. In DNA form, the CDR3 reads TGTGCCAGCTCACCGGGGATGACAGGGTCGGGCTACGAGCAGTACTTC. It is translated as CASSPGMTGSGYEQYF.

The chain recombines TRBV18 with TRBJ1-3; D gene uncertain. CDR1 and CDR2 from the germline V gene are KGHSH and LQKENI. This CDR3 region has 16 residues. Trimming left V 2 bases short and J 0 bases short, with 11 bases between. The CDR3 here is CASSPENLRSGNTIYF. DNA for the CDR3: TGTGCCAGCTCACCAGAGAACCTCCGCTCTGGAAACACCATATATTTT.

This rearrangement joins TRBV5-1 to TRBJ2-3, with D possibly TRBD2 on 5 matching bases. This CDR3 spans 14 amino acids. The V end was cut by 0 bases, the J end by 8 bases, with 13 bases between. Germline CDR1 is SGHRS and CDR2 is YFSETQ. DNA of the CDR3: TGCGCCAGCAGCTTGGATGGCTCGGGGAGTACGCAGTATTTT. Amino acid sequence: CASSLDGSGSTQYF. The whole variable domain, remainder taken from reference TRBV5-1 and TRBJ2-3, is KAGVTQTPRYLIKTRGQQVTLSCSPISGHRSVSWYQQTPGQGLQFLFEYFSETQRNKGNFPGRFSGRQFSNSRSEMNVSTLELGDSALYLCASSLDGSGSTQYFGPGTRLTVL.

The chain uses TRBV6-1 and TRBJ2-5, with 9 nucleotides matching TRBD2. The junction had 7 bases not matched to a gene; V was cut back by 1 base and J by 1 base. This CDR3 region has 17 residues. CDR1 is MNHNS, CDR2 SASEGT, per germline. This CDR3 is CASSEVVGGRAQETQYF. The CDR3 bases are TGTGCCAGCAGTGAAGTGGTTGGCGGGAGGGCCCAAGAGACCCAGTACTTC.

The rearrangement uses TRBV28 and TRBJ2-7; D possibly corresponds to TRBD1 (5 bases). CDR1 is MDHEN and CDR2 is SYDVKM in the germline V gene. The CDR3 sequence is 15 residues long. The V and J ends lost 8 bases and 1 base respectively, with 18 bases between them. CDR3 sequence reads: CASRLRGSESYEQYF. DNA of the CDR3: TGTGCCAGCCGCTTAAGGGGCTCGGAGTCCTACGAGCAGTACTTC.

J is TRBJ2-5 and V is TRBV11-1, with 7 bases that match TRBD2. This CDR3 has 16 amino acids. With V trimmed by 8 bases and J by 3 bases, 15 bases remained unmatched. CDR1 and CDR2 from the germline V gene are SGHAT and FQDESV (reference sequence). CDR3 DNA: TGTGCCAGCGGGCCGGGGGAGGGCCTAGGGGAAGAGACCCAGTACTTC. Translation: CASGPGEGLGEETQYF.

This chain connects TRBV2 to TRBJ2-3; TRBD2 aligns across 13 bases. Trimming cost V 6 bases and J 6 bases; bases outside gene matches: 3. Germline lookup yields CDR1 SNHLY and CDR2 FYNNEI. CDR3 length equals 14 residues. The CDR3 nucleotides read TGTGCCAGCAGAGGACTAGCGGGAGCCGATACGCAGTATTTT. It specifies CASRGLAGADTQYF.

The chain recombines TRBV28 with TRBJ1-2; 8 bases fit TRBD1. The CDR3 has 15 amino acids. Looked up from germline, CDR1 is MDHEN and CDR2 is SYDVKM. Trimming removed 3 bases from V and 8 bases from J; junction bases left unmatched: 11. CDR3 bases: TGTGCCAGCAGTTTCAGGTCGGACAGGGTCCGGGGCTACACCTTC. Translation: CASSFRSDRVRGYTF.

The CDR3 sequence is CAEVGALNNEQFF. CDR3 DNA sequence: TGTGCCGAGGTAGGGGCCCTCAACAATGAGCAGTTCTTC. The chain combines TRBV7-9 with TRBJ2-1; weak D call: TRBD1 (5 bases). Trimming stripped 11 bases from V and 5 bases from J, with 16 bases between. Germline CDR1 reads SEHNR; CDR2 reads FQNEAQ (reference sequence). The CDR3 is 13 residues long.

Comment on this clone: Other DNA sequences in this specimen translate into the identical CDR3. This chain uses TRBV18 with TRBJ1-2; a possible D gene is TRBD1 (5 bases). Trimming removed 3 bases at V and 4 bases at J, with 9 bases between. This CDR3 has 13 residues. Germline loops: CDR1 KGHSH, CDR2 LQKENI. The CDR3 DNA is TGTGCCAGCTCACCCGACAGAGGCTATGGCTACACCTTC. It specifies CASSPDRGYGYTF.

V gene TRBV6-7 combines with J gene TRBJ2-5; TRBD1 aligns across 7 bases. TRBV6-7 is treated as an ORF (open reading frame) with a function not yet certain. The CDR3 runs to 16 residues. Germline trimming cut 2 bases from V and 0 bases from J; bases unmatched to any gene: 6. CDR3 region: CASSYPDRANQETQYF. The CDR3 coding sequence is TGTGCCAGCAGTTACCCCGACAGGGCCAACCAAGAGACCCAGTACTTC.

The CDR3 is CASTSGTGFQPQHF. The CDR3 DNA follows: TGTGCCAGCACCTCCGGGACAGGGTTTCAGCCCCAGCATTTT. The chain combines TRBV6-6 with TRBJ1-5; 9 nucleotides line up with TRBD1. This CDR3 is 14 amino acids long. Germline lookup yields CDR1 MNHNY and CDR2 SVGAGI (reference sequence). J was trimmed by 6 bases and V by 7 bases; bases with no gene match: 7.

This clone was seen a few times. V usage is TRBV25-1 and J usage is TRBJ2-7; 9 nucleotides line up with TRBD2. Germline V lookup: CDR1 MGHDK, CDR2 SYGVNS. After removal of 4 bases from V and 1 base from J, the junction contained 5 bases not matched to a gene. The CDR3 sequence is 15 residues long. The CDR3 here is CASSGGAGGSYEQYF. CDR3 DNA: TGTGCCAGCAGTGGAGGAGCGGGAGGATCCTACGAGCAGTACTTC.

This sequence joins TRBV5-1 and TRBJ2-5, with 9 bases that match TRBD2. This CDR3 spans 16 amino acids. Trimming took 0 bases from V and 1 from J; bases not matched to a gene: 4. CDR1 is SGHRS, CDR2 YFSETQ, per germline. The CDR3 is CASSLEKGLAQETQYF. CDR3 coding DNA: TGCGCCAGCAGCTTGGAAAAGGGACTAGCCCAAGAGACCCAGTACTTC.

V gene TRBV6-5 combines with J gene TRBJ1-2; D call uncertain. The CDR3 is made up of 13 amino acids. The germline CDR1 and CDR2 sequences are MNHEY and SVGAGI. V was shortened by 4 bases and J by 8 bases, with 14 bases between the two germline ends. CDR3 in amino acids: CASSSAGIGGYTF. DNA for the CDR3: TGTGCCAGCAGTTCCGCCGGGATTGGGGGCTACACCTTC.